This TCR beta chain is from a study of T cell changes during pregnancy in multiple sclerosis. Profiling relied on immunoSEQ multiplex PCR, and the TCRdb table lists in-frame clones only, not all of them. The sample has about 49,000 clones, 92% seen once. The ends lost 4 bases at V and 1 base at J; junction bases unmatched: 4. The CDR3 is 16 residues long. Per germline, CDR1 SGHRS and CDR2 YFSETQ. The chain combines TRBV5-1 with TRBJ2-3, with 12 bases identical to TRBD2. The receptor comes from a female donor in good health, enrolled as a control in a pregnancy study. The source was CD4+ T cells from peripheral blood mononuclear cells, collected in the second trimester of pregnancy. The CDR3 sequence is CASSARLAGGTDTQYF. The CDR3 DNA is TGCGCCAGCAGCGCCCGACTAGCGGGGGGCACAGATACGCAGTATTTT.